These 17 T cell receptor beta chains were all obtained from the same sample, sequenced in a study of blood T cell repertoires in COVID-19. The repertoire was sequenced with immunoSEQ multiplex PCR; TCRdb's copy has only in-frame clones and lacks some. The table shows some 220,000 clones, with around nine tenths occurring only once. The specimen sequenced was peripheral blood. Receptor source: a woman aged 18-29 years who had recovered from COVID-19.

The rearrangement links TRBV6-6 to TRBJ2-5; the D gene is possibly TRBD1 (5 bases). The CDR3 consists of 15 residues. The V and J ends lost 2 bases and 4 bases respectively, with 14 bases between them. Germline V gene sequence: CDR1 MNHNY, CDR2 SVGAGI (reference sequence). The CDR3, as DNA: TGTGCCAGCAGTTACGGTGGGGCTTGGGGAGAGACCCAGTACTTC. Its protein is CASSYGGAWGETQYF.

The rearrangement joins TRBV11-1 to TRBJ1-4, with TRBD1 matching 7 bases. Trimming cost V 5 bases and J 7 bases; bases outside gene matches: 10. The CDR3 has 15 amino acids. Germline CDR1 SGHAT, CDR2 FQDESV (reference sequence). The CDR3 bases are TGTGCCAGCAGCAAGAACAGGGGTCTTGGTGAAAAACTGTTTTTT. Translated: CASSKNRGLGEKLFF.

The chain is built from TRBV5-1 and TRBJ1-2; 10 bases agree with TRBD1. Trimming took 2 bases from V and 4 from J; bases not matched to a gene: 5. Germline values: CDR1 SGHRS, CDR2 YFSETQ. This CDR3 spans 15 amino acids. The CDR3 DNA follows: TGCGCCAGCAGCTTACGACAGGGGGCTAGCTATGGCTACACCTTC. Protein: CASSLRQGASYGYTF.

The chain links TRBV9 to TRBJ2-2; 7 bases line up with TRBD1. The CDR3 runs to 14 residues. The V and J ends lost 4 bases and 4 bases, in that order; junction bases with no gene match: 4. Germline V lookup: CDR1 SGDLS, CDR2 YYNGEE. In nucleotides, the CDR3 is TGTGCCAGCAGCCAAACAGGGGTCACCGGGGAGCTGTTTTTT. This encodes CASSQTGVTGELFF.

The rearrangement links TRBV7-3 to TRBJ2-1; D is unresolved. V lost 2 bases, J lost 0 bases, and 8 bases lay in between. Germline CDR1 SGHTA, CDR2 FQGTGA. CDR3 length: 15 residues. The CDR3 reads CASSLARSSYNEQFF. CDR3 coding DNA: TGTGCCAGCAGCTTAGCTCGGAGCTCCTACAATGAGCAGTTCTTC.

The V gene is TRBV16, the J gene TRBJ1-2; tentative D call: TRBD1 (5 bases). This CDR3 contains 15 residues. V shed 0 bases and J shed 6 bases, with 14 bases lying between them. The germline V gene encodes CDR1 KGHSY and CDR2 FQNENV. CDR3 sequence (DNA): TGTGCCAGCAGCCAATCGGCCTTTCAGGGTAATGGCTACACCTTC. Translating it yields CASSQSAFQGNGYTF.

The V gene is TRBV27, the J gene TRBJ2-7; possibly TRBD2 for D (5 bases). There are 16 residues in the CDR3. Germline CDR1 and CDR2: MNHEY and SMNVEV (reference sequence). Trimming cost V 6 bases and J 1 base, with 19 bases left between them. DNA for the CDR3: TGTGCCAGCAGCCTAAGATTCGGGGATCTATCCTACGAGCAGTACTTC. The encoded protein is CASSLRFGDLSYEQYF.

The V gene is TRBV13, the J gene TRBJ2-7; 8 bases match TRBD1. The CDR3 has 15 residues. Losses at the gene ends were 5 bases for V and 2 bases for J; bases not matched to a gene: 8. The germline gives CDR1 PRHDT, CDR2 FYEKMQ (reference sequence). The CDR3 loop reads CASSPRQDRAYEQYF. Here the CDR3 DNA reads TGTGCCAGCAGCCCACGCCAGGACAGGGCCTACGAGCAGTACTTC.

The chain uses TRBV24-1 and TRBJ2-1; TRBD2 agrees at 12 bases. V dropped 5 bases and J dropped 9; count of bases not matched to a gene: 13. Germline lookup yields CDR1 KGHDR and CDR2 SFDVKD. The CDR3 spans 17 residues. CDR3 sequence (DNA): TGTGCCACCAGTGGCACTCGGACTAGCGGGGATCCTTTTGAGCAGTTCTTC. This codes for CATSGTRTSGDPFEQFF.

This clone was recorded only once. The rearrangement joins TRBV16 to TRBJ2-7; TRBD2 matches 8 bases. Unmatched junction bases numbered 11, after V lost 3 bases and J lost 4 bases. The CDR3 contains 16 residues. Germline values: CDR1 KGHSY, CDR2 FQNENV. The CDR3 DNA sequence: TGTGCCAGCAGCCACAACGCCGGGGGGGCACGATACGAGCAGTACTTC. Amino acids: CASSHNAGGARYEQYF.

This rearrangement joins TRBV7-8 to TRBJ2-7, with a weak D call TRBD2 (5 bases). CDR1 is SGHVS, CDR2 FQNEAQ, per germline. V was pared by 3 bases and J by 0 bases, with 9 bases between. The CDR3 covers 14 residues. The CDR3 sequence is CASSFSADSYEQYF. CDR3 bases: TGTGCCAGCAGCTTTTCAGCGGACTCCTACGAGCAGTACTTC.

This clone was found once. This chain joins TRBV9 and TRBJ2-2, with 7 bases aligning to TRBD1. The germline V gene has CDR1 SGDLS and CDR2 YYNGEE. The CDR3 has 15 amino acids. V dropped 0 bases and J dropped 6; count of bases not matched to a gene: 5. The CDR3 reads CASSVAQGQSGELFF. CDR3 sequence (DNA): TGTGCCAGCAGCGTAGCCCAGGGACAGTCCGGGGAGCTGTTTTTT.

The rearrangement links TRBV30 to TRBJ1-1; D is perhaps TRBD1 (5 bases). This CDR3 spans 14 amino acids. V gave up 2 bases and J gave up 1 base, with 11 bases separating them. Germline V gene lookup returns CDR1 GTSNPN and CDR2 SVGIG (reference sequence). This CDR3 is CAWSYSTGNTEAFF. CDR3 nucleotide sequence: TGTGCCTGGAGTTACTCTACAGGGAACACTGAAGCTTTCTTT.

J is TRBJ1-1 and V is TRBV6-2 or TRBV6-3; D is unclear. The CDR3 contains 12 residues. CDR1 MNHEY and CDR2 SVGEGT come from the germline V gene. V gave up 2 bases and J gave up 8 bases, with 9 bases separating them. CDR3 sequence reads: CASSYRWREAFF. CDR3 in DNA: TGTGCCAGCAGTTACAGGTGGAGGGAAGCTTTCTTT.

Written as DNA, the CDR3 is TGTGCCAGCAGCTTTGGGAGGATAGACTATGGCTACACCTTC. It codes for CASSFGRIDYGYTF. The rearrangement links TRBV13 to TRBJ1-2, with D unclear. Germline V CDR1 and CDR2: PRHDT, FYEKMQ (reference sequence). This CDR3 comprises 14 residues. Trimming cost V 3 bases and J 3 bases, with 11 bases left between them.

This chain links TRBV6-6 with TRBJ2-2; 10 positions agree with TRBD1. This CDR3 contains 20 residues. Germline V lookup: CDR1 MNHNY, CDR2 SVGAGI (reference sequence). V trimming: 6 bases; J trimming: 5 bases; junction bases outside the gene matches: 21. The CDR3 reads CASSLHLTGQGTSRTGELFF. The CDR3 nucleotides are TGTGCCAGCAGCTTACATCTAACGGGACAGGGGACCTCGCGGACCGGGGAGCTGTTTTTT.

This CDR3 is CAISVNGQYNEQFF. As DNA, the CDR3 is TGTGCCATCAGTGTTAATGGACAGTACAATGAGCAGTTCTTC. V is TRBV10-3 and J is TRBJ2-1; TRBD1 might be the D (6 bases). This CDR3 has 14 amino acids. From germline, CDR1 is ENHRY and CDR2 SYGVKD. Trimming left V 4 bases short and J 4 bases short, with 11 bases between.